This record concerns one T cell receptor beta chain sequence. The CDR3 consists of 15 residues. CDR1 and CDR2 from the germline V gene are KGHDR and SFDVKD. Trimming left V 6 bases short and J 4 bases short, with 17 bases between. Only in-frame clones appear in the TCRdb table, and some are missing; sequencing was by immunoSEQ multiplex PCR. The table lists 150,000 or so clones, around 83% of them singletons, with 0.99% in the top ten. The entry originates in a study of blood T cell repertoires in COVID-19. Study details: COVID-19 samples from acute and convalescent phases originated in the United States, Italy and Spain. In each case, the material was cDNA or gDNA derived from T cells, B-cell-depleted T cells, or PBMCs.

Sequences were obtained from peripheral blood. The V gene is TRBV24-1, the J gene TRBJ2-5; possible D gene TRBD2, 6 bases. The sequence was obtained from a man aged 18 to 29 with acute or convalescent COVID-19. The CDR3 protein is CATSPGVGGTETQYF. The CDR3 DNA sequence: TGTGCCACCAGTCCGGGGGTTGGCGGGACAGAGACCCAGTACTTC.